This T cell receptor (beta chain) was recovered during a study of blood T cell repertoires in COVID-19. Looked up from germline, CDR1 is MNHEY and CDR2 is SVGAGI. V was pared by 6 bases and J by 5 bases, with 19 bases between. This CDR3 is 15 amino acids long. TCRdb's copy holds only in-frame clones and misses some; the assay was immunoSEQ multiplex PCR. The profile shows 200,000 to 250,000 clones, about 82% of them singletons. Specimen: peripheral blood. This TCR came from a man aged 50-59 years with COVID-19, enrolled during active disease. J is TRBJ1-1 and V is TRBV6-5, with D possibly being TRBD1 (5 bases). CDR3: CASSPYGGLFTEAFF. The CDR3 region has the DNA TGTGCCAGCAGCCCCTATGGGGGACTTTTTACTGAAGCTTTCTTT.